The clone carrying this T cell receptor beta chain has more than one count but fewer than ten. Seattle patients were enrolled while actively infected and followed longitudinally. Sequencing used immunoSEQ multiplex PCR; TCRdb keeps in-frame clones, though not all of them. The table includes 200,000 to 250,000 clones, 90% detected once. This sample is part of a study of blood T cell repertoires in COVID-19. Sequenced material: peripheral blood. The receptor's source is a man younger than 45 with COVID-19, enrolled during active disease.

The CDR3 reads CASSYSYNEQFF. CDR3 DNA: TGTGCCAGCTCCTACTCCTACAATGAGCAGTTCTTC. V and J are TRBV18 and TRBJ2-1; no definite D call. V was trimmed by 6 bases and J by 0 bases, leaving 3 bases between them. Germline assignment: CDR1 KGHSH and CDR2 LQKENI. There are 12 residues in the CDR3.